This T cell receptor (beta chain) was retrieved from a study of PD-1 blockade in mismatch repair-deficient tumors. Study-wide context: Enrolled about 2013-2017, patients had progressing, pretreated mismatch repair-deficient cancers of 11 to 13 types. General study findings and limits: Tumor-resident clones, often undetectable pretreatment in blood, expanded then contracted after pembrolizumab.

Every patient had mismatch repair deficiency by PCR or immunohistochemistry. The TCR-sequenced patients were a few responders to pembrolizumab. In the case of this clone: The antigen is not known.

Assay used: immunoSEQ multiplex PCR; TCRdb lists only in-frame clones, some missing. The data show some 130,000 clones, roughly 86% seen once. Germline V CDR1 and CDR2: SEHNR, FQNEAQ (reference sequence). J was trimmed by 5 bases and V by 1 base; bases with no gene match: 1. The CDR3 totals 14 residues. This TCR was sampled from an adult with mismatch repair-deficient cancer. Sequencing was performed on peripheral blood, taken 70 to 73 weeks after starting pembrolizumab. The chain has TRBV7-9 and TRBJ2-7; 11 bases align to TRBD2. Written as DNA, the CDR3 is TGTGCCAGCAGCTTAGGGGGACTAGCGGACGAGCAGTACTTC. It yields the protein CASSLGGLADEQYF.